The clone carrying this TCR beta chain has a handful of counts. Its antigen is as yet unknown. This sample was included in a study of T cells in Graves' hyperthyroidism and ophthalmopathy. V was clipped by 0 bases and J by 0 bases, with 9 bases between them. This CDR3 spans 17 amino acids. CDR1 and CDR2 (germline): MNHEY, SVGAGI. Study-level findings and limits: The blood repertoire included most of the expanded thyroid clonotypes above 0.001.

RNA transcripts were the template for amplifying TCR beta CDR3 regions. HTBI primers were used for first-round RT-PCR of the TCR CDR3. TCRdb used MiXCR to reprocess the multiplex PCR reads, holding one entry per CDR3 protein. Here the sample spans about 380,000 distinct CDR3 sequences, about a fifth being singletons. V gene TRBV6-5 combines with J gene TRBJ2-6; the D gene could be TRBD1 or TRBD2 (5 bases each). This clonotype was obtained from a man younger than 35 with Graves' ophthalmopathy. Sequencing input: blood. The CDR3 DNA follows: TGTGCCAGCAGTTACTCGGGGGTCCTCTCTGGGGCCAACGTCCTGACTTTC. Amino acid sequence: CASSYSGVLSGANVLTF.